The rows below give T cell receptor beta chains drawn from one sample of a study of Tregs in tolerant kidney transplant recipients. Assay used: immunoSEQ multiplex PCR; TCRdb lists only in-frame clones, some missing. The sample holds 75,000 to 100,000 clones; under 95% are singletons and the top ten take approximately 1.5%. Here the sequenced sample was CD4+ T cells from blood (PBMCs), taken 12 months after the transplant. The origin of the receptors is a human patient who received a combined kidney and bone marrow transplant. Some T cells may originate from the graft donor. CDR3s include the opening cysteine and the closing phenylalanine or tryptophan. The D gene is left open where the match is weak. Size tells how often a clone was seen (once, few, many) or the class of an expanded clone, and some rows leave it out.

TGTGCCAGCAGCGTAGTCCCGGCGGGCTCTGGAAACACCATATATTTT CASSVVPAGSGNTIYF . TRBV9 . TRBJ1-3
TGTGCCAGCATAGGGGGGGCGGGACCCCAGCATTTT CASIGGAGPQHF . TRBV6-6 . TRBJ1-5
TGTGCCAGCAGCTTACTAGTAGGTAATGAGCAGTTCTTC CASSLLVGNEQFF once TRBV7-9 . TRBJ2-1
TGTGCCAGCAGTGCAAACCTGGGACAGGGTCATAACATTCAGTACTTC CASSANLGQGHNIQYF . TRBV6-1 TRBD1 TRBJ2-4
TGTGCCAGCAGGCCCCAGGGCCGGGACAGGCAGTTCTTC CASRPQGRDRQFF . TRBV6-5 TRBD1 TRBJ2-1
TGTGCCAGCACCAGAACAGGTCCCAATCAGCCCCAGCATTTT CASTRTGPNQPQHF . TRBV6-1 . TRBJ1-5
TGTGCCAGCAGTGAAACAGGGGGCTATGGCTACACCTTC CASSETGGYGYTF . TRBV25-1 TRBD1 TRBJ1-2
TGTGCCAGCAGCCTAAAGGGACAGGGGAGTTACCACGAGCAGTACTTC CASSLKGQGSYHEQYF . TRBV5-4 TRBD1 TRBJ2-7
TGTGCCAGCAGTTTTTACACCCAGGCTTCACGTCGGAACACTGAAGCTTTCTTT CASSFYTQASRRNTEAFF . TRBV28 . TRBJ1-1
TGCAGCGTTACTACAGGGGGAGTCGGGGCCAACGTCCTGACTTTC CSVTTGGVGANVLTF . TRBV29-1 TRBD1 TRBJ2-6